The T cell receptor (beta chain) under discussion was sequenced for a study of cytomegalovirus exposure and HLA in healthy donors. The PCR contained 60 Vbeta and 13 Jbeta primers. Sequenced by immunoSEQ multiplex PCR; TCRdb stores in-frame clones only, minus some. The table shows about 160,000 clones, with about three quarters occurring only once. The germline CDR1 and CDR2 sequences are GTSNPN and SVGIG (reference sequence). Trimming cost V 2 bases and J 6 bases; bases outside gene matches: 3. The length of the CDR3 is 12 residues. This clone came up once. As yet, its antigen is unknown. Findings and caveats of the study: According to a later analysis, most TCR beta chains associated with CMV appeared HLA-restricted. Donors belonging to an Asian-associated ancestry cluster reportedly showed fewer N-insertions in productive TCRs than the roughly 670-donor mean, according to what a later analysis found. What TCR beta sequences reportedly achieved was accurate prediction of HLA-A and HLA-B alleles in most subjects. Using the classifier, cytomegalovirus status was reportedly diagnosed with high specificity and sensitivity.

The material sequenced was PBMCs. V is TRBV30 and J is TRBJ1-2; 7 nucleotides line up with TRBD1. This TCR derives from a woman aged 40 to 50 in good health and CMV-seropositive. This CDR3 reads CAWSQGGNGYTF. DNA of the CDR3: TGTGCCTGGAGTCAGGGGGGTAATGGCTACACCTTC.